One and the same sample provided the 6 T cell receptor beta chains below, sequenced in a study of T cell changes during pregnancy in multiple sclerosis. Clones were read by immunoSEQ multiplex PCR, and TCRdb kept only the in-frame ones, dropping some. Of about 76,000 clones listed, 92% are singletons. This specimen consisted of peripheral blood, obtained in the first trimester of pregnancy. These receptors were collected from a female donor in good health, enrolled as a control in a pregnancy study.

The CDR3 spells CASSEPQGDPGNTIYF. Here the CDR3 DNA reads TGTGCCAGCAGTGAACCCCAGGGGGACCCTGGAAACACCATATATTTT. This chain uses TRBV25-1 with TRBJ1-3, with 7 bases that match TRBD1. The CDR3 extends over 16 amino acids. V lost 2 bases and J lost 2; bases outside the gene matches: 6. Germline-derived CDR1 and CDR2 are MGHDK and SYGVNS.

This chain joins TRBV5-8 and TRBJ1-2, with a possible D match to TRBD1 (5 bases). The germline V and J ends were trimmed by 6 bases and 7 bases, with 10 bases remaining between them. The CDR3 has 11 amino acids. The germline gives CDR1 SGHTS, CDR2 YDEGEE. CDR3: CASKPGSGYTF. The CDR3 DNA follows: TGTGCCAGCAAGCCAGGGTCTGGCTACACCTTC.

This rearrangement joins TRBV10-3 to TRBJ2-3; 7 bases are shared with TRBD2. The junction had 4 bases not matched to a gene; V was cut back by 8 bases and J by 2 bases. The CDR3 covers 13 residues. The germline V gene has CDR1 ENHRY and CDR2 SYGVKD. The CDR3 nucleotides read TGTGCCATCTCGGGGGGACTCACAGATACGCAGTATTTT. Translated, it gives CAISGGLTDTQYF.

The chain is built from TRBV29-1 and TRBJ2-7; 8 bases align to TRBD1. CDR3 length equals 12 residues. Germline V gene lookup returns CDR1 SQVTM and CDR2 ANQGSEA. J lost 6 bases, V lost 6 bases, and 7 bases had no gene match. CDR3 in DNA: TGCAGCGTCAATCAGGGGGCTCTCGAGCAGTACTTC. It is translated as CSVNQGALEQYF.

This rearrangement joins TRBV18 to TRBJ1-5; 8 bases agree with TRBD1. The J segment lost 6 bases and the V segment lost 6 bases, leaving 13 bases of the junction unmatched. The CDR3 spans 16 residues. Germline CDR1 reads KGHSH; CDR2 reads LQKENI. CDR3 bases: TGTGCCAGCTCTCTTCTGGGCCAGGGGGCGATTCAGCCCCAGCATTTT. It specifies CASSLLGQGAIQPQHF.

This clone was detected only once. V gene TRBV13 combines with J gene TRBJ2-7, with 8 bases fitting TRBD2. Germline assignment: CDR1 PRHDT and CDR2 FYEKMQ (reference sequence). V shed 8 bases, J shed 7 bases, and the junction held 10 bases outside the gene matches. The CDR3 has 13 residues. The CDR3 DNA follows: TGTGCCAGCTCGGGACTAGAGGGTCGAGAGCAGTACTTC. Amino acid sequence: CASSGLEGREQYF.